The 20 T cell receptor beta chains reported below all come from one sample, sequenced in a study of regulatory T cells in long-lasting Graves disease. Stated time point: newly diagnosed GD, antithyroid drugs for less than 3 months. PBMCs provided the RNA from which the TCR library was made. Libraries of TCR beta came from iRepertoire HTBI primers plus Arm-PCR of CDR3 regions. TCRdb re-called the multiplex PCR reads with MiXCR, one entry per CDR3 protein. The sample lists under 250,000 distinct CDR3 sequences; roughly 19% were seen once. This same sample was also taken into another study, of T cells in Graves' hyperthyroidism and ophthalmopathy.

The specimen comprised peripheral blood mononuclear cells (PBMCs), sampled at new diagnosis, from a patient treated with antithyroid drugs. The receptors were gathered from a woman aged 25 to 45 with Graves disease.

This clonotype occurred many times. The J gene is TRBJ2-5, the V gene TRBV4-1; TRBD1 aligns across 9 bases. This CDR3 comprises 17 residues. Germline trimming cut 1 base from V and 1 base from J; bases unmatched to any gene: 7. Germline lookup yields CDR1 MGHRA and CDR2 YSYEKL. The DNA for the CDR3 is TGCGCCAGCAGCCAAGGGACAGGGGCTAATATCCAAGAGACCCAGTACTTC. This encodes CASSQGTGANIQETQYF.

This clonotype appeared many times. V is TRBV7-9 and J is TRBJ1-1; D gene unclear. V lost 5 bases and J 0 bases, leaving 13 bases between the germline ends. The CDR3 loop spans 15 amino acids. Germline values: CDR1 SEHNR, CDR2 FQNEAQ (reference sequence). The CDR3 DNA sequence: TGTGCCAGCAGCGCCCTGCGGACGGTGAACACTGAAGCTTTCTTT. Translation gives CASSALRTVNTEAFF.

This clonotype appeared many times. One end of the junction varies from germline; a read error may be responsible. The V gene is TRBV3-1, the J gene TRBJ1-1; 8 nucleotides match TRBD1. Germline CDR1 is LGHDT and CDR2 is YNNKEL (reference sequence). The CDR3 is made up of 15 amino acids. DNA for the CDR3: TGTGCCAGCAGCCCCCGGGACAGGCTGAACATTGAAGCTTTCTTT. It codes for CASSPRDRLNIEAFF.

The count of this clonotype is one. No conserved phenylalanine or tryptophan ends this CDR3, so it is likely a read error. It is unclear where the CDR3 begins or ends on the DNA, so no DNA is shown, and the CDR3 is as TCRdb lists it. This chain connects TRBV2 to TRBJ2-5. Per germline, CDR1 SNHLY and CDR2 FYNNEI. The CDR3 totals 11 residues, both ends included. The CDR3 loop is CARSGGETLYV.

V and J are TRBV6-1 and TRBJ2-3, with 9 bases aligning to TRBD1. The CDR3 is 16 residues long. Germline V gene sequence: CDR1 MNHNS, CDR2 SASEGT. J gave up 0 bases and V 6 bases, and 7 bases lay outside the gene matches. CDR3 DNA: TGTGCCAGCAGGGGGGACAGGGCTCTTAGCACAGATACGCAGTATTTT. Translating it yields CASRGDRALSTDTQYF.

This clonotype has only a few counts. A single base separates this from a much larger clone, so it may be a read error. This chain connects TRBV20-1 to TRBJ2-5; 11 bases line up with TRBD2. The CDR3 is made up of 17 amino acids. The germline V gene encodes CDR1 DFQATT and CDR2 SNEGSKA (reference sequence). Here the CDR3 DNA reads TGCAGTGCTAGAGGCCTTACTAGCGGGAGAACGAGAGAGACCCCGTACTTC. Amino acid sequence: CSARGLTSGRTRETPYF.

Turning to this clonotype: It may be a read error: a sequence one base away is much more abundant. The J gene is TRBJ1-2, the V gene TRBV12-3 or TRBV12-4; 9 bases are shared with TRBD1. The V gene end was trimmed by 5 bases and the J gene end by 8 bases; junction bases not matched to a gene: 24. The CDR3 extends over 19 amino acids. CDR3 sequence (DNA): TGTGCCAGCAGTGCGCGGAGGGCCTCCGGGACAGGGTCCCCGTGGGGCTACACCTTC. Its translation: CASSARRASGTGSPWGYTF.

This clonotype was detected ten times or more. This chain connects TRBV7-9 to TRBJ2-3; possible D gene TRBD1, 6 bases. Between the trimmed V and J ends, which lost 6 bases and 1 base, there was a span of 11 bases. The CDR3 contains 14 residues. Per germline, CDR1 SEHNR and CDR2 FQNEAQ (reference sequence). DNA of the CDR3: TGTGCCAGCAGTTCGCCAGGGGGCACAGATACGCAGTATTTT. Translation: CASSSPGGTDTQYF. Together with reference TRBV7-9 and TRBJ2-3, the CDR3 gives the full variable domain: DTGVSQNPRHKITKRGQNVTFRCDPISEHNRLYWYRQTLGQGPEFLTYFQNEAQLEKSRLLSDRFSAERPKGSFSTLEIQRTEQGDSAMYLCASSSPGGTDTQYFGPGTRLTVL.

This clonotype was detected many times. The V gene is TRBV5-1, the J gene TRBJ2-7, with 10 positions matching TRBD2. Germline CDR1 and CDR2: SGHRS and YFSETQ. The V gene end was trimmed by 4 bases and the J gene end by 4 bases; junction bases not matched to a gene: 8. The CDR3 spans 15 residues. The CDR3 region has the DNA TGCGCCAGCAGCCCTCGACTAGCGGGTTTGTACGAGCAGTACTTC. Translated: CASSPRLAGLYEQYF.

This clonotype was recorded many times. The rearrangement links TRBV13 to TRBJ2-5; perhaps TRBD2 as D (6 bases). This CDR3 has 15 residues. Germline CDR1 and CDR2: PRHDT and FYEKMQ (reference sequence). V lost 2 bases to trimming and J lost 0 bases, with 10 bases between them. CDR3 DNA sequence: TGTGCCAGCAGCTTACGGGACTGGTACCAAGAGACCCAGTACTTC. Protein product: CASSLRDWYQETQYF.

Ten or more counts support this clonotype. The CDR3 nucleotides are TGTGCCAGCAGTTTATCGACAGGGGGTCGGACTGAAGCTTTCTTT. Protein: CASSLSTGGRTEAFF. This sequence joins TRBV27 and TRBJ1-1; 9 bases fit TRBD1. CDR3 length: 15 amino acids. V was pared by 0 bases and J by 5 bases, with 4 bases of the junction left unmatched. Per germline, CDR1 MNHEY and CDR2 SMNVEV (reference sequence).

At least ten counts were recorded for this clonotype. The V gene is TRBV11-3, the J gene TRBJ2-3, with D possibly called TRBD1 or TRBD2 (5 bases each). This CDR3 is 14 amino acids long. V lost 0 bases, J lost 5 bases, and 9 bases lay in between. Germline V gene lookup returns CDR1 SGHNT and CDR2 YENEEA. CDR3 residues: CASSLDGAGDTQYF. The CDR3 coding sequence is TGTGCCAGCAGCTTAGACGGGGCCGGAGATACGCAGTATTTT.

The rearrangement links TRBV5-6 to TRBJ1-2; 9 bases are shared with TRBD1. Germline-derived CDR1 and CDR2 are SGHDT and YYEEEE. The CDR3 length is 13 residues. The V and J ends lost 2 bases and 8 bases, in that order; junction bases with no gene match: 4. The CDR3 region is CASSFSTGGGYTF. The DNA for the CDR3 is TGTGCCAGCAGCTTTTCGACAGGGGGAGGCTACACCTTC.

This clonotype has just a few counts. Just one base apart from a much larger clone, this may be a read error. The gene calls are TRBV12-3 or TRBV12-4 and TRBJ1-4; D uncertain. V gave up 3 bases and J gave up 12 bases, with 11 bases separating them. This CDR3 has 12 residues. CDR3 loop: CASSFGREELFF. Here the CDR3 DNA reads TGTGCCAGCAGTTTCGGTCGGGAAGAACTGTTTTTT.

In this sample, this clonotype turned up many times. The chain uses TRBV24-1 and TRBJ2-5; 9 bases align to TRBD1. The germline gives CDR1 KGHDR, CDR2 SFDVKD. V was pared by 4 bases and J by 7 bases, with 6 bases of the junction left unmatched. This CDR3 comprises 14 residues. CDR3 amino acids: CATSETGGWGTQYF. The CDR3 nucleotides read TGTGCCACCAGTGAGACAGGGGGGTGGGGGACCCAGTACTTC.

Details on this clonotype: A much larger clone differs by one base, so this may be a read error. The chain has TRBV25-1 and TRBJ1-2; D remains ambiguous. The CDR3 loop spans 14 amino acids. Germline V gene sequence: CDR1 MGHDK, CDR2 SYGVNS. Trimming removed 6 bases from V and 2 bases from J, with 13 bases in between. CDR3 DNA sequence: TGTGCCAGCAGGATCCCGTCCCACAACTATGGCTACACCTTC. Translated: CASRIPSHNYGYTF.

A word on this clonotype: With a much larger clone just one base away, this may be a read error. Since no conserved phenylalanine or tryptophan closes the CDR3, a read error is the likely cause. The V gene is TRBV5-1, the J gene TRBJ2-1, with unresolved D. Per germline, CDR1 SGHRS and CDR2 YFSETQ. Trimming removed 4 bases at V and 0 bases at J, with 14 bases between. The CDR3 contains 16 residues. The CDR3 region is CASSTPVGLSYNEQFL. The DNA of the CDR3 is TGCGCCAGCAGCACACCTGTCGGCCTCTCCTACAATGAGCAGTTCCTC.

About this clonotype itself: A far larger clone is one nucleotide away, so this likely arose from a read error. This chain uses TRBV24-1 with TRBJ2-1, with D possibly TRBD2 on 5 matching bases. The assigned J gene may be wrong: the sequence end matches TRBJ2-3 better. The germline V gene encodes CDR1 KGHDR and CDR2 SFDVKD. The CDR3 contains 15 residues. CDR3 DNA: TGTGCCACCAGTGATTTGGGGAGAGTCTCAGATATGCAGTATTTT. It encodes CATSDLGRVSDMQYF.

As for this clonotype: This may be a read error: a much more frequent sequence differs by one nucleotide. The V call is TRBV6-1, the J call TRBJ2-6; weak D call: TRBD1 (5 bases). Looked up from germline, CDR1 is MNHNS and CDR2 is SASEGT. The CDR3 runs 18 residues. V lost 4 bases to trimming and J lost 0 bases, with 16 bases between them. The CDR3 sequence is CASSAQGYQNSGANVLTF. CDR3 bases: TGTGCCAGCAGTGCCCAGGGCTATCAAAACTCTGGGGCCAACGTCCTGACTTTC.

This clonotype was observed many times. Compared with germline, one end of the junction differs, possibly owing to a read error. The rearrangement links TRBV11-2 to TRBJ2-7; maybe TRBD1 (7 bases). Germline CDR1 is SGHAT and CDR2 is FQNNGV. The CDR3 has 15 amino acids. The CDR3 sequence is CANSFPAGGTYEQYF. DNA for the CDR3: TGTGCCAACAGCTTCCCGGCAGGGGGGACCTACGAGCAGTACTTC.